This is a list of T cell receptor beta chains from one sample in a study of shared clonotypes between healthy human individuals. Assay: immunoSEQ multiplex PCR; the TCRdb copy retains only in-frame clones and omits some. The sample lists 450,000 to 550,000 clones, more than 65% occurring once. The sample comprised PBMCs. All receptors come from a woman in her 40s in good health. Some clones in this sample may be carry-over from other donors' samples. Both conserved end residues are part of each CDR3. A D gene is named only where the DNA matches it firmly. Clone size is shown for a subset of rows, as once, few, many or a class of expanded clone.

clone size,D gene,J gene,V gene,CDR3 DNA,CDR3 protein
few,.,TRBJ1-1,TRBV29-1,TGCAGCGCTGGGCGGAACACTGAAGCTTTCTTT,CSAGRNTEAFF
.,.,TRBJ2-3,TRBV6-6,TGTGCCAGCAGTGACCCCAGGCGGAACACAGATACGCAGTATTTT,CASSDPRRNTDTQYF
few,.,TRBJ1-2,TRBV28,TGTGCCAGCAGTTTATCCCCACGGACAACACTTTATGGCTATGGCTACACCTTC,CASSLSPRTTLYGYGYTF
.,TRBD1,TRBJ2-7,TRBV7-9,TGTGCCAGCAGCCCCCGAGGGGGGACAGGGAGCTCCTACGAGCAGTACTTC,CASSPRGGTGSSYEQYF
.,.,TRBJ2-3,TRBV25-1,TGTGCCAGCAGTGGTAAAACTAGCACAGATACGCAGTATTTT,CASSGKTSTDTQYF
.,.,TRBJ1-5,TRBV30,TGTGCCTGGAGTGTAAGTAGGACAGGCAATCAGCCCCAGCATTTT,CAWSVSRTGNQPQHF
.,.,TRBJ2-3,TRBV7-3,TGTGCCAGCAGCCGTCACGGAGATACGCAGTATTTT,CASSRHGDTQYF
.,.,TRBJ2-3,TRBV6-5,TGTGCCAGCAGTTCGGGACTGAGGGTCACAGATACGCAGTATTTT,CASSSGLRVTDTQYF
.,.,TRBJ1-2,TRBV7-2,TGTGCCAGCAGCTTCCGGGGGCGCTTCTATGGCTACACCTTC,CASSFRGRFYGYTF
.,.,TRBJ1-1,TRBV15,TGTGCCACCAGCAGAGATTGGAGGGTCGGGAACACTGAAGCTTTCTTT,CATSRDWRVGNTEAFF
.,.,TRBJ1-4,TRBV23-1,TGCGCCCCTGAAAAACTGTTTTTT,CAPEKLFF
.,TRBD1,TRBJ2-1,TRBV10-2,TGCGCCAGCAGTGGAGGTAGTCGGGACAGGGGAGGTGGTGAGCAGTTCTTC,CASSGGSRDRGGGEQFF
.,.,TRBJ1-3,TRBV6-1,TGTGCCAGCAGTGACAGGGATAGAAACACCATATATTTT,CASSDRDRNTIYF
.,TRBD1,TRBJ2-7,TRBV7-9,TGTGCCAGCAGCATGTTCGGGGACAGCCGACCCTACGAGCAGTACTTC,CASSMFGDSRPYEQYF
.,.,TRBJ1-5,TRBV7-8,TGTGCCAGCAGCTTAGTCAGCAATCAGCCCCAGCATTTT,CASSLVSNQPQHF
.,TRBD1,TRBJ2-7,TRBV10-3,TGTGCCATCAGTGATCCCGGGACAGCTTCCTACGAGCAGTACTTC,CAISDPGTASYEQYF
.,.,TRBJ1-1,TRBV5-4,TGTGCCAGCAGCCCTGGCGGGGAGGGAACTGAAGCTTTCTTT,CASSPGGEGTEAFF
.,.,TRBJ1-1,TRBV5-4,TGTGCCAGCAGCCCGAAGGCTGCACCCCGGGGGGTGAACACTGAAGCTTTCTTT,CASSPKAAPRGVNTEAFF
.,.,TRBJ2-5,TRBV11-2,TGTGCCAGCAGCTTAGATCGCGCGGGGCACAGGGAGACCCAGTACTTC,CASSLDRAGHRETQYF
.,TRBD1,TRBJ1-3,TRBV10-3,TGTGCCATCAAAGAAACAGGGGAAGAAAACACCATATATTTT,CAIKETGEENTIYF
once,.,TRBJ2-1,TRBV11-3,TGTGCCAGCAGCCCCGATAGTAATAAAAGAAATGAGCAGTTCTTC,CASSPDSNKRNEQFF
few,TRBD2,TRBJ2-1,TRBV2,TGTGCCAGCAGTTGGACTAGCGGGAGTGATGAGCAGTTCTTC,CASSWTSGSDEQFF
.,TRBD2,TRBJ2-3,TRBV5-1,TGCGCCAGCAGCATACGACTAGCGGAGAGGGGAGATACGCAGTATTTT,CASSIRLAERGDTQYF
.,.,TRBJ2-5,TRBV7-8,TGTGCCAGCAGCCGTAACAGGGAGCAAGAGACCCAGTACTTC,CASSRNREQETQYF
.,TRBD2,TRBJ2-1,TRBV6-5,TGTGCCAGCAGCGATGGGACTAGCGGTGCAGTTGAGCAGTTCTTC,CASSDGTSGAVEQFF
few,.,TRBJ1-1,TRBV5-4,TGTGCCAGCAGCGTGGGGCCTGAAGCTTTCTTT,CASSVGPEAFF
.,.,TRBJ1-2,TRBV29-1,TGCAGCGTTGAACTCCGATCGGGTCCTAACTATGGCTACACCTTC,CSVELRSGPNYGYTF
.,.,TRBJ2-1,TRBV9,TGTGCCAGCAGCGTAAGAGCAACATTAGGGTTTTCGACACACAATGAGCAGTTCTTC,CASSVRATLGFSTHNEQFF
.,TRBD1,TRBJ1-5,TRBV27,TGTGCCAGCAGTTTATTTTCGATCCCTCCCGGGACAGATCTTAGTTATCAGCCCCAGCATTTT,CASSLFSIPPGTDLSYQPQHF
.,.,TRBJ1-3,TRBV5-6,TGTGCCAGCAGCTTGGGGGGCACGGGAAACACCATATATTTT,CASSLGGTGNTIYF
.,.,TRBJ1-1,TRBV29-1,TGCAGCGTTGAGGCCGACAGCCTCGAAGCTTTCTTT,CSVEADSLEAFF
.,TRBD1,TRBJ2-7,TRBV9,TGTGCCAGCGGGCGCCAGGGGGACCTCTACGAGCAGTACTTC,CASGRQGDLYEQYF
.,TRBD1,TRBJ1-1,TRBV11-3,TGTGCCAGCAGCCCGGGACAGGGGGCTGGAGCTTTCTTT,CASSPGQGAGAFF
.,.,TRBJ2-7,TRBV10-2,TGCGCCAGCACTCTGGGGAGGGGGTACCCCGAGCAGTACTTC,CASTLGRGYPEQYF
many,.,TRBJ1-1,TRBV6-1,TGTGCCAGCAGTGAAGAAGTGGGGGCTTACACTGAAGCTTTCTTT,CASSEEVGAYTEAFF
.,TRBD1,TRBJ1-2,TRBV7-8,TGTGCCAGCAGCCCCCGACAGGGGGATGGCTACACCTTC,CASSPRQGDGYTF
once,TRBD1,TRBJ2-1,TRBV29-1,TGCAGCGCTGATAGGGGACAGCTCAATGAGCAGTTCTTC,CSADRGQLNEQFF
.,TRBD1,TRBJ2-6,TRBV5-1,TGCGCCAGCAGTTCCTCTTCGGGTACAGGGGGTACTGGGGCCAACGTCCTGACTTTC,CASSSSSGTGGTGANVLTF
.,.,TRBJ2-7,TRBV28,TGTGCCAGCAGTCTCTTGGGGGGGGACATCTCCTACGAGCAGTACTTC,CASSLLGGDISYEQYF
.,TRBD2,TRBJ2-1,TRBV12-5,TGTGCTAGTGGTTTGGGGACTAGCGGGAGGTTAGTTGAGCAGTTCTTC,CASGLGTSGRLVEQFF
.,.,TRBJ1-2,TRBV5-4,TGTGCCAGCAGCCGGACGGGAATCTATGGCTACACCTTC,CASSRTGIYGYTF
.,TRBD1,TRBJ1-2,TRBV15,TGTGCCACCAGCTCCCCCGGGACAGGCGGGAGGGGTGGCTACACCTTC,CATSSPGTGGRGGYTF
once,.,TRBJ2-3,TRBV27,TGTGCCAGCAGCAGACTTACCACAGATACGCAGTATTTT,CASSRLTTDTQYF
once,.,TRBJ2-3,TRBV7-8,TGTGCCAGCAGCTTAGGATGGGATACGCAGTATTTT,CASSLGWDTQYF
.,TRBD1,TRBJ1-5,TRBV28,TGTGCCAGCAGTCCCGGGACAGGGCATCAGCCCCAGCATTTT,CASSPGTGHQPQHF
.,TRBD2,TRBJ2-3,TRBV30,TGTGCCTGGGGACTAGCGGGACGCACAGATACGCAGTATTTT,CAWGLAGRTDTQYF
.,TRBD2,TRBJ2-3,TRBV7-9,TGTGCCAGCACCCTAGCGGGAGTCGGCACAGATACGCAGTATTTT,CASTLAGVGTDTQYF
.,.,TRBJ2-7,TRBV5-1,TGCGCCAGCAGCTTCGTTAGCTCCTACGAGCAGTACTTC,CASSFVSSYEQYF
.,.,TRBJ2-7,TRBV28,TGTGCCAGCAGTGAGGTAGACTACGAGCAGTACTTC,CASSEVDYEQYF
.,.,TRBJ1-2,TRBV6-5,TGTGCCAGCAGTGGGGGGTATGGCTACACCTTC,CASSGGYGYTF
.,.,TRBJ1-1,TRBV7-4,TGTGCCAGCAGCTCGCCTGAGGGGGGGCGTTGGGCTTTCTTT,CASSSPEGGRWAFF
.,.,TRBJ2-1,TRBV2,TGTGCCAGCAGTGAGAGGGCTACCCTCTATGGGGAGCAGTTCTTC,CASSERATLYGEQFF
.,.,TRBJ1-1,TRBV27,TGTGCCAGCAGTTTAGAGCAGTTGAACACTGAAGCTTTCTTT,CASSLEQLNTEAFF
.,.,TRBJ2-1,TRBV11-3,TGTGCCAGCAGCTTAGACCCGGTGAACAATGAGCAGTTCTTC,CASSLDPVNNEQFF
.,.,TRBJ1-4,TRBV28,TGTGCCAGCAGTCTCCCAGACAGGTTCACCACGGCAACTAATGAAAAACTGTTTTTT,CASSLPDRFTTATNEKLFF
.,TRBD2,TRBJ2-3,TRBV6-4,TGTGCCAGCAGTGACTCGTCGGGAGGGCCAGATACGCAGTATTTT,CASSDSSGGPDTQYF
.,TRBD1,TRBJ1-4,TRBV27,TGTGCCAGCAGGCCGACAGGGAACGGGCTAAATGAAAAACTGTTTTTT,CASRPTGNGLNEKLFF
.,TRBD1,TRBJ2-1,TRBV18,TGTGCCAGCTCACCCCGGGACAGCTCCTACAATGAGCAGTTCTTC,CASSPRDSSYNEQFF
.,.,TRBJ2-7,TRBV5-1,TGCGCCAGCAGCATCGACAGGCCCGGCGGCGAGCAGTACTTC,CASSIDRPGGEQYF